In its sample, the clone carrying this TCR beta chain was seen many times. The entry originates in a study of blood T cell repertoires in COVID-19. Measured with immunoSEQ multiplex PCR; TCRdb has only the in-frame clones, and not every one. This sample carries more than 200,000 clones, more than 65% of them seen once, and the ten largest clones take less than 5.5%. The germline CDR1 and CDR2 sequences are KGHSH and LQKENI. V lost 2 bases and J lost 4, with 11 bases in between. This CDR3 comprises 14 residues. Sequencing was done on a sample of peripheral blood. The receptor was derived from a man between 45 and 60 years old with active or convalescent COVID-19. The rearrangement uses TRBV18 and TRBJ1-1; D is possibly TRBD1 (6 bases). CDR3 sequence: CASSPGGGATEAFF. CDR3 coding DNA: TGTGCCAGCTCACCAGGTGGGGGGGCCACTGAAGCTTTCTTT.